This paragraph reports one T cell receptor (beta chain). This clone showed up just once. The target of this receptor is not known. Base quality data are lacking; no much larger clone is found one base away. The data are from a study of blood T cell repertoires in COVID-19 (dated by TCRdb to about 2020). Turning to the overall study: The collaborator samples originated in the United States, Italy and Spain and spanned the acute and convalescent phases of COVID-19. The prospective study material was composed of cDNA or gDNA derived from T cells, B-cell-depleted T cells, or PBMCs. Subjects who had been exposed to COVID-19, were actively infected with it, or had recovered from it provided the deeply sampled blood TCRbeta repertoires that made up the dataset. The repertoires were released in a freely available public database meant as a resource for research on the immune response to SARS-CoV-2. The samples were drawn from two sources: the first 160 participants of the ongoing ImmuneRACE study, and some 1,300 subjects contributed by 6 global collaborators. A de-identified subject ID, COVID-19 status, age in years and sex were almost always included in the sample metadata. Where HLA class I and class II types were available, the types were taken from metadata supplied by the sample provider, not from assay-based typing. What the work shows at the level of the full study, not this receptor alone: The quantity of clinical and demographic metadata differed by source and by participant and was supplied without curation.

The CDR3 sequence holds 14 residues, the cysteine and phenylalanine included. Solely the CDR3 DNA is kept, with 42 bases framed from the first base. From a lookup of the germline V gene, CDR1 and CDR2 are SGDLS and YYNGEE. Trimming at the junction amounts to 2 bases on V and 6 bases on J, and the germline ends lie 13 bases apart. In the prospective study, participants were 18 to 89 years old, resided in approximately 22 geographic areas of the United States, and were enrolled through a virtual design. Cohort assignment in the prospective study relied on participant-reported clinical history from a screening survey and a study questionnaire. ImmuneRACE Cohort 3 recovered participants were defined by two consecutive negative NP/OP PCR tests, healthcare professional clearance, or symptom resolution. In the prospective study, whole blood, serum and a nasopharyngeal or oropharyngeal swab were collected from each participant by mobile phlebotomists. Additional blood draws and questionnaires over an approximately 2-month period could optionally be provided by prospective study participants. Before DNA extraction, blood samples from the prospective study were shipped at room temperature or frozen.

The immunoSEQ Assay, a bias-controlled multiplex PCR, was used to amplify TCRbeta CDR3 regions from genomic DNA. As for the authors' bioinformatics: Nucleated cell counts per sample were estimated from amplification of reference gene primers within the assay. To quantify the absolute abundance of each unique TCRbeta CDR3 rearrangement, sequence reads were collapsed and filtered. For each sample, productive Simpson clonality was calculated by taking the square root of Simpson's diversity index across productive rearrangements. Drawn from immuneACCESS, this table holds only the in-frame rearrangements with V and J called that TCRdb kept. Clones are partly lost; checked studies trace under half to an unresolved V gene and leave the rest unexplained. V and J calls and clone size come straight from that table; D and trimming were deduced from the DNA. This sample gives about 180,000 clones in total; more than 75% of them show up just once. The ten largest clones capture approximately 15% of the sample.

The sequenced material came from PBMCs or T cells enriched from blood (not recorded which). The rearranged chain carries TRBV9 and TRBJ2-3; TRBD2 is perhaps the D gene, given 6 matching bases. The sequence derives from a woman aged 50 to 60 who had recovered from COVID-19. CDR3 reads: CASSVGVAADTQYF. The sequence in DNA is TGTGCCAGCAGCGTTGGAGTAGCGGCGGATACGCAGTATTTT.